The clone carrying this TCR beta chain was observed a few times. The sample originates from a study of blood T cell repertoires in COVID-19. As for the study in general: From T cells, B-cell-depleted T cells, or PBMCs came the material, which was cDNA or gDNA.

Original processing notes: Quantification of nucleated cells was approximated via reference gene primer amplification. Profiled with immunoSEQ multiplex PCR; TCRdb holds only in-frame clones, not every one. The V and J calls and the clone size are those of that table, but D and trimming were determined from the DNA. This sample yields roughly 280,000 clones, of which approximately 85% are seen a single time; roughly 9.6% belongs to the top ten. Sequenced input: peripheral blood. This clonotype was sampled from a woman aged 70-85 years with acute or convalescent COVID-19.

CDR3 sequence (DNA): TGTGCCAGCAGCACTAGCGGGGGGGATACGCAGTATTTT. Its translation is CASSTSGGDTQYF. V usage is TRBV3-1 (or the pseudogene TRBV3-2) and J usage is TRBJ2-3, with 12 positions matching TRBD2. The CDR3 has 13 amino acids. With 5 bases clipped from V and 6 bases from J, the junction kept 0 bases outside the gene matches. CDR1 is LGHDT and CDR2 is YNNKEL in the germline V gene (reference sequence).